Below are 3 T cell receptor beta chains sequenced from a single sample in a study of identical twins. TCRdb re-called the 5' RACE reads with MiXCR, one entry per CDR3 protein. The sample has fewer than 450,000 distinct CDR3 sequences, roughly 9% seen once. Sequencing input: naive T cells sorted from blood. These TCRs come from a woman between 50 and 59 years old in good health.

This clonotype was found a few times. The chain carries TRBV5-1 and TRBJ2-7; TRBD1 aligns across 8 bases. V shed 2 bases and J 3 bases; nucleotides not matched to a gene: 1. CDR3 length equals 13 residues. Germline assignment: CDR1 SGHRS and CDR2 YFSETQ. The CDR3 DNA sequence: TGCGCCAGCAGCTTTACAGGGGGCTACGAGCAGTACTTC. Its translation is CASSFTGGYEQYF.

This clonotype was detected a few times. V and J are TRBV10-3 and TRBJ2-2, with D unresolved. This CDR3 has 12 residues. Germline V gene data show CDR1 as ENHRY and CDR2 as SYGVKD. Trimming left V 10 bases short and J 4 bases short, with 10 bases between. The CDR3 reads CATGALTGELFF. The CDR3 nucleotides are TGTGCCACTGGCGCGCTCACCGGGGAGCTGTTTTTT.

In nucleotides, the CDR3 is TGCAGCGTTGGACTAGCGGACTACAATGAGCAGTTCTTC. The encoded protein is CSVGLADYNEQFF. The chain combines TRBV29-1 with TRBJ2-1; 9 bases are shared with TRBD2. The V segment lost 4 bases and the J segment 3 bases; nucleotides outside the gene matches: 1. Germline V gives CDR1 SQVTM, CDR2 ANQGSEA. The CDR3 is 13 residues long.